This entry lists 10 T cell receptor beta chains sequenced from one sample in a study of chemoradiotherapy in HPV16-positive cancers (dated by TCRdb to 2021 to 2024). The library was obtained by the immunoSEQ multiplex PCR assay. This is the immuneACCESS table as TCRdb keeps it, with only in-frame sequences that have V and J called. A part of the clones is gone; compared with another copy, unresolved V genes explain less than half, and the rest is unexplained. Counted in this sample were about 68,000 clones; roughly 86% of them appeared once. The top ten clonotypes cover 4% to 4.5% of the sample. Sequencing used blood, obtained from a patient who underwent chemoradiotherapy. These receptors were taken from a human donor with HPV-associated anogenital cancer.

V and J are TRBV9 and TRBJ2-5; 7 nucleotides line up with TRBD2. There are 15 residues in the CDR3. Germline-derived CDR1 and CDR2 are SGDLS and YYNGEE. The trim removed 3 bases at V and 1 base at J, leaving 6 bases unmatched. This CDR3 is CASSASGAGQETQYF. As DNA, the CDR3 is TGTGCCAGCAGCGCTAGCGGAGCCGGCCAAGAGACCCAGTACTTC.

This clone was seen more than once but under ten times. The rearrangement links TRBV5-4 to TRBJ2-7; a possible D gene is TRBD2 (5 bases). The CDR3 covers 13 residues. Deletions cut 2 bases from V and 3 bases from J, with 9 bases between. CDR1 is SGHNT and CDR2 is YYREEE in the germline V gene (reference sequence). CDR3: CASSFRSGYEQYF. The CDR3 nucleotides read TGTGCCAGCAGCTTCAGGAGCGGCTACGAGCAGTACTTC.

The chain links TRBV7-3 to TRBJ1-1, with TRBD1 matching 8 bases. V shed 5 bases and J 4 bases; nucleotides not matched to a gene: 9. Looked up from germline, CDR1 is SGHTA and CDR2 is FQGTGA. CDR3 length equals 15 residues. CDR3 region: CASSPRQGLGTEAFF. CDR3 coding DNA: TGTGCCAGCAGCCCCCGACAGGGGTTGGGCACTGAAGCTTTCTTT.

The gene calls are TRBV29-1 and TRBJ2-3, with 8 bases fitting TRBD1. V dropped 6 bases and J dropped 3; count of bases not matched to a gene: 5. The CDR3 is 13 residues long. Germline lookup yields CDR1 SQVTM and CDR2 ANQGSEA. The CDR3 region is CSVRQGSTDTQYF. In DNA, the CDR3 is TGCAGCGTCCGACAGGGGTCTACAGATACGCAGTATTTT.

The chain is built from TRBV6-6 and TRBJ1-2; tentatively, D is TRBD1 (5 bases). Looked up from germline, CDR1 is MNHNY and CDR2 is SVGAGI (reference sequence). The V end was cut by 8 bases, the J end by 3 bases, with 19 bases between. The CDR3 length is 15 residues. CDR3 in DNA: TGTGCCAGCTGTACGCAGGGAGGGTCCTACTATGGCTACACCTTC. It translates to CASCTQGGSYYGYTF.

This clone has more than one count but fewer than ten. This chain connects TRBV20-1 to TRBJ1-5; a weak D match, TRBD1 (6 bases). This CDR3 has 11 residues. The germline V and J ends were trimmed by 5 bases and 6 bases, with 8 bases remaining between them. Germline V gene lookup returns CDR1 DFQATT and CDR2 SNEGSKA (reference sequence). Here the CDR3 DNA reads TGCAGTGCTGGAGGGGGTCAGCCCCAGCATTTT. Translation: CSAGGGQPQHF.

The rearrangement uses TRBV11-2 and TRBJ2-7, with 8 bases aligning to TRBD2. V dropped 6 bases and J dropped 4; count of bases not matched to a gene: 8. CDR1 is SGHAT and CDR2 is FQNNGV in the germline V gene. CDR3 length: 14 residues. CDR3 in DNA: TGTGCCAGCAGACCCTCGGGGGGGTGGTACGAGCAGTACTTC. Protein product: CASRPSGGWYEQYF. Combining the CDR3 with reference TRBV11-2 and TRBJ2-7 gives the whole variable domain EAGVAQSPRYKIIEKRQSVAFWCNPISGHATLYWYQQILGQGPKLLIQFQNNGVVDDSQLPKDRFSAERLKGVDSTLKIQPAKLEDSAVYLCASRPSGGWYEQYFGPGTRLTVT.

This chain connects TRBV12-5 to TRBJ2-1; tentatively, D is TRBD1 (6 bases). The CDR3 has 15 residues. V was pared by 1 base and J by 3 bases, with 10 bases between. Germline-derived CDR1 and CDR2 are LGHNT and FRNRAP. In DNA, the CDR3 is TGTGCTAGTGGTTTGGAACAGGGCGGCTACAATGAGCAGTTCTTC. Translation: CASGLEQGGYNEQFF. Variable domain in full (rest from reference TRBV12-5 and TRBJ2-1): DARVTQTPRHKVTEMGQEVTMRCQPILGHNTVFWYRQTMMQGLELLAYFRNRAPLDDSGMPKDRFSAEMPDATLATLKIQPSEPRDSAVYFCASGLEQGGYNEQFFGPGTRLTVL.

This clone was found a few times. The chain is built from TRBV27 and TRBJ1-1, with D uncertain. This CDR3 region has 14 residues. The germline V and J ends were trimmed by 6 bases and 3 bases, with 14 bases remaining between them. Germline V CDR1 and CDR2: MNHEY, SMNVEV (reference sequence). Here the CDR3 reads CASRQARLDTEAFF. The CDR3 nucleotides are TGTGCCAGCAGACAAGCCCGTCTGGACACTGAAGCTTTCTTT.

This chain connects TRBV7-9 to TRBJ2-7; no definite D call. The germline gives CDR1 SEHNR, CDR2 FQNEAQ (reference sequence). The V end was cut by 1 base, the J end by 4 bases, with 8 bases between. The CDR3 totals 13 residues. The CDR3: CASSLGYRYEQYF. CDR3 nucleotides: TGTGCCAGCAGCTTAGGATACCGGTACGAGCAGTACTTC.